Here is one T cell receptor beta chain with its context. Its target is unknown. Germline CDR1 is SGHRS and CDR2 is YFSETQ. V dropped 0 bases and J dropped 0 bases, with 13 bases sitting between them. The CDR3 runs 16 residues. This sample was taken from a study of identical twins. The study, taken as a whole, reports: Partly confounded zero-insertion analyses could result from invariant MAIT and iNKT cells.

TCRdb called the 5' RACE reads again in MiXCR, with one record for every CDR3 protein. The sample holds approximately 500,000 distinct CDR3 sequences, 24% seen once. These data are also associated with another study on T cells expressing NK-cell markers. That work adds: According to the study, TCR beta repertoires originated from sorted CD3+CD56+NKG2C+, CD3+CD56+NKG2C- and CD3+CD56-NKG2C+ T cells. A range of roughly 1.0-7.0% of CD8+ T cells consisted of dominant NKG2C+ clonotypes in 5 or 6 donors.

The TCR originated in a woman younger than 30 in good health. The sample comprised CD4+ T cells sorted from blood. V and J are TRBV5-1 and TRBJ2-7; no firm D call. In DNA form, the CDR3 reads TGCGCCAGCAGCTTGGAGGTTGGGCTTGTCTCCTACGAGCAGTACTTC. Translation: CASSLEVGLVSYEQYF.